The 27 T cell receptor beta chains in this list originate from one sample, sequenced in a study of shared clonotypes between healthy human individuals. Naive CD8 cells lacked CD45RO and underwent positive selection for CCR7, leaving out terminally differentiated effector memory CD45RA+ cells. Assay: immunoSEQ multiplex PCR; the TCRdb copy retains only in-frame clones and omits some. The sample carries just over 2,000,000 clones, about 95% recorded once. The specimen was naive CD8+ T cells sorted from blood. Every receptor here comes from a young man in good health.

With regard to this clone: This sample includes further DNA sequences coding for the same CDR3. CDR3 in amino acids: CASSPGGYEQYF. The CDR3, as DNA: TGTGCCAGCAGTCCAGGAGGGTACGAGCAGTACTTC. The gene calls are TRBV28 and TRBJ2-7; tentatively, D is TRBD2 (6 bases). Trimming removed 5 bases at V and 4 bases at J, with 9 bases between. The CDR3 consists of 12 residues. Germline lookup yields CDR1 MDHEN and CDR2 SYDVKM.

The chain joins TRBV6-6 to TRBJ2-1, with a possible D match to TRBD2 (5 bases). The CDR3 loop spans 14 amino acids. V gave up 0 bases and J gave up 8 bases, with 11 bases separating them. Germline-derived CDR1 and CDR2 are MNHNY and SVGAGI (reference sequence). The CDR3 DNA reads TGTGCCAGCAGTTACTCTAGCGTTTGGGATGAGCAGTTCTTC. The encoded protein is CASSYSSVWDEQFF.

V and J are TRBV4-1 and TRBJ1-6; no definite D call. This CDR3 has 13 residues. Trimming left V 4 bases short and J 7 bases short, with 8 bases between. Germline loops: CDR1 MGHRA, CDR2 YSYEKL. In DNA, the CDR3 is TGCGCCAGCAGCCCCCGGATCAATTCACCCCTCCACTTT. This translates into CASSPRINSPLHF.

The rearrangement links TRBV13 to TRBJ2-7, with 9 nucleotides matching TRBD2. This CDR3 is built from 16 residues. Germline V gene data show CDR1 as PRHDT and CDR2 as FYEKMQ (reference sequence). The trim removed 0 bases at V and 2 bases at J, leaving 5 bases unmatched. Written as DNA, the CDR3 is TGTGCCAGCAGCTTAGGCTATGGCGGGGGGGCCTACGAGCAGTACTTC. Its protein is CASSLGYGGGAYEQYF.

V gene TRBV7-6 combines with J gene TRBJ2-5; 7 bases match TRBD1. CDR3 length: 14 residues. From germline, CDR1 is SGHVS and CDR2 FNYEAQ. V trimming: 2 bases; J trimming: 5 bases; junction bases outside the gene matches: 5. The CDR3 spells CASSLPPTGETQYF. CDR3 DNA: TGTGCCAGCAGCTTACCGCCGACAGGGGAGACCCAGTACTTC. The variable domain in full, with the rest retrieved from reference TRBV7-6 and TRBJ2-5, is GAGVSQSPRYKVTKRGQDVALRCDPISGHVSLYWYRQALGQGPEFLTYFNYEAQQDKSGLPNDRFSAERPEGSISTLTIQRTEQRDSAMYRCASSLPPTGETQYFGPGTRLLVL.

The chain couples TRBV9 to TRBJ1-4; perhaps TRBD1 as D (5 bases). V was pared by 3 bases and J by 4 bases, with 10 bases between. The CDR3 runs to 14 residues. Germline loops: CDR1 SGDLS, CDR2 YYNGEE. CDR3 DNA sequence: TGTGCCAGCAGCGGGGACGGAAGTAATGAAAAACTGTTTTTT. Translated, it gives CASSGDGSNEKLFF.

This rearrangement joins TRBV9 to TRBJ2-1; the D is unclear. The CDR3 runs to 16 residues. Trimming stripped 0 bases from V and 8 bases from J, with 18 bases between. The germline V gene encodes CDR1 SGDLS and CDR2 YYNGEE. CDR3 in amino acids: CASSVDGIVGNDEQFF. CDR3 bases: TGTGCCAGCAGCGTAGATGGGATTGTGGGCAACGATGAGCAGTTCTTC.

The rearrangement uses TRBV9 and TRBJ1-6; 10 bases agree with TRBD1. The CDR3 runs 18 residues. Per the germline V gene, CDR1 is SGDLS and CDR2 is YYNGEE. V was clipped by 4 bases and J by 0 bases; unmatched bases: 7. The CDR3 sequence: CASSSDRGAYSYNSPLHF. DNA of the CDR3: TGTGCCAGCAGCTCGGACAGGGGGGCCTACTCCTATAATTCACCCCTCCACTTT.

The gene calls are TRBV13 and TRBJ1-5; no clear D. V gave up 2 bases and J gave up 5 bases, with 7 bases separating them. CDR1 is PRHDT and CDR2 is FYEKMQ in the germline V gene (reference sequence). This CDR3 has 13 residues. CDR3 bases: TGTGCCAGCAGCTTACAGCGAGATCAGCCCCAGCATTTT. Amino acid sequence: CASSLQRDQPQHF. The full variable domain, with the rest looked up from reference TRBV13 and TRBJ1-5, is AAGVIQSPRHLIKEKRETATLKCYPIPRHDTVYWYQQGPGQDPQFLISFYEKMQSDKGSIPDRFSAQQFSDYHSELNMSSLELGDSALYFCASSLQRDQPQHFGDGTRLSIL.

The chain carries TRBV2 and TRBJ2-7; 7 bases map to TRBD1. V shed 7 bases, J shed 3 bases, and the junction held 6 bases outside the gene matches. This CDR3 spans 13 amino acids. CDR1 and CDR2 from the germline V gene are SNHLY and FYNNEI. CDR3 coding DNA: TGTGCCAGCACCCAGGGGGTAAGCTACGAGCAGTACTTC. Protein: CASTQGVSYEQYF. The full variable domain, its missing parts supplied by reference TRBV2 and TRBJ2-7, is EPEVTQTPSHQVTQMGQEVILRCVPISNHLYFYWYRQILGQKVEFLVSFYNNEISEKSEIFDDQFSVERPDGSNFTLKIRSTKLEDSAMYFCASTQGVSYEQYFGPGTRLTVT.

V is TRBV18 and J is TRBJ2-1; the match to TRBD2 covers 10 bases. V shed 2 bases and J 3 bases; nucleotides not matched to a gene: 1. The germline V gene has CDR1 KGHSH and CDR2 LQKENI. The CDR3 totals 15 residues. CDR3 sequence reads: CASSPTSGIYNEQFF. The DNA for the CDR3 is TGTGCCAGCTCACCAACTAGCGGGATCTACAATGAGCAGTTCTTC.

This chain joins TRBV7-9 and TRBJ1-4, with 8 bases matching TRBD1. The CDR3 has 14 residues. Germline CDR1 and CDR2: SEHNR and FQNEAQ (reference sequence). V was clipped by 5 bases and J by 4 bases; unmatched bases: 3. The CDR3 reads CASSPDRVNEKLFF. For the CDR3, the DNA is TGTGCCAGCAGCCCGGACAGGGTTAATGAAAAACTGTTTTTT.

This sequence joins TRBV2 and TRBJ2-7; no definite D call. The CDR3 consists of 13 residues. Germline lookup yields CDR1 SNHLY and CDR2 FYNNEI. Deletions cut 7 bases from V and 4 bases from J, with 14 bases between. The DNA for the CDR3 is TGTGCCAGCACCGAGCCGGACCTATACGAGCAGTACTTC. Translation gives CASTEPDLYEQYF.

A note on this clone: The same CDR3 is also encoded by other DNA sequences in this sample. The rearrangement joins TRBV7-2 to TRBJ2-7; D is unclear. The CDR3 is 13 amino acids. V was trimmed by 1 base and J by 3 bases, leaving 7 bases between them. CDR1 is SGHTA and CDR2 is FQGNSA in the germline V gene. The CDR3 is CASSLGRGYEQYF. The CDR3 DNA is TGTGCCAGCAGCTTAGGGCGCGGCTACGAGCAGTACTTC.

The chain couples TRBV30 to TRBJ1-4; the D gene is possibly TRBD1 (5 bases). The length of the CDR3 is 18 residues. V lost 1 base and J lost 6, with 24 bases in between. The germline V gene encodes CDR1 GTSNPN and CDR2 SVGIG (reference sequence). The CDR3 here is CAWSDLLNVDIRDEKLFF. CDR3 DNA: TGTGCCTGGAGTGACCTCCTCAACGTGGACATAAGGGATGAAAAACTGTTTTTT.

The chain is built from TRBV4-1 and TRBJ2-7; 9 nucleotides match TRBD1. This CDR3 comprises 16 residues. J gave up 3 bases and V 0 bases, and 6 bases lay outside the gene matches. Germline values: CDR1 MGHRA, CDR2 YSYEKL. CDR3 protein: CASSQEAGTGNYEQYF. The CDR3 nucleotides are TGCGCCAGCAGCCAAGAGGCCGGGACAGGGAACTACGAGCAGTACTTC.

The genes are TRBV28 and TRBJ1-1; no reliable D call. The CDR3 spans 11 residues. Per germline, CDR1 MDHEN and CDR2 SYDVKM. Trimming shortened V by 5 bases and J by 6 bases, and 7 bases separated the two germline ends. The CDR3 region is CASSPLSEAFF. CDR3 bases: TGTGCCAGCAGTCCCCTGTCTGAAGCTTTCTTT.

The table lists this clone with a count of one. The chain combines TRBV29-1 with TRBJ2-3; D may be TRBD2 (6 bases). The germline CDR1 and CDR2 sequences are SQVTM and ANQGSEA. The CDR3 has 14 residues. Deletions cut 4 bases from V and 2 bases from J, with 13 bases between. This CDR3 reads CSVGGRGLTDTQYF. The CDR3 DNA reads as TGCAGCGTTGGAGGACGGGGACTCACAGATACGCAGTATTTT.

The V gene is TRBV27, the J gene TRBJ2-7; D might be TRBD2 (6 bases). Germline lookup yields CDR1 MNHEY and CDR2 SMNVEV (reference sequence). This CDR3 has 16 residues. V was trimmed by 5 bases and J by 4 bases, leaving 21 bases between them. DNA of the CDR3: TGTGCCAGCAGTGCCTCCCTGGGGCCCCGGGGGTACGAGCAGTACTTC. Its translation: CASSASLGPRGYEQYF.

A word on this clone: The sample holds other DNA sequences that translate to the same CDR3. The chain joins TRBV13 to TRBJ2-7, with D hard to call. Germline CDR1 and CDR2: PRHDT and FYEKMQ (reference sequence). V lost 0 bases to trimming and J lost 2 bases, with 5 bases between them. The CDR3 has 13 amino acids. The CDR3 coding sequence is TGTGCCAGCAGCTTAGGGCGGACCTACGAGCAGTACTTC. Residues: CASSLGRTYEQYF. Filled out from reference TRBV13 and TRBJ2-7, the complete variable domain reads AAGVIQSPRHLIKEKRETATLKCYPIPRHDTVYWYQQGPGQDPQFLISFYEKMQSDKGSIPDRFSAQQFSDYHSELNMSSLELGDSALYFCASSLGRTYEQYFGPGTRLTVT.

About this clone itself: The identical CDR3 is also encoded by other nucleotide sequences in the sample. CDR3 loop: CASSESGVSYNEQFF. DNA of the CDR3: TGTGCCAGCAGCGAAAGCGGGGTATCCTACAATGAGCAGTTCTTC. This rearrangement joins TRBV7-9 to TRBJ2-1; 7 bases are shared with TRBD2. V was clipped by 5 bases and J by 1 base; unmatched bases: 5. Germline V CDR1 and CDR2: SEHNR, FQNEAQ (reference sequence). The CDR3 spans 15 residues. The complete variable domain, with remaining parts taken from reference TRBV7-9 and TRBJ2-1, reads DTGVSQNPRHKITKRGQNVTFRCDPISEHNRLYWYRQTLGQGPEFLTYFQNEAQLEKSRLLSDRFSAERPKGSFSTLEIQRTEQGDSAMYLCASSESGVSYNEQFFGPGTRLTVL.

V usage is TRBV9 and J usage is TRBJ2-3; D not resolved. Trimming took 2 bases from V and 5 from J, leaving 12 bases between them. The CDR3 runs 14 residues. CDR1 and CDR2 from the germline V gene are SGDLS and YYNGEE. The CDR3, as DNA: TGTGCCAGCAGCGTCGCCGATTACGAAGATACGCAGTATTTT. Translating it yields CASSVADYEDTQYF.

The chain joins TRBV5-1 to TRBJ2-5; 16 bases line up with TRBD2. The CDR3 loop spans 18 amino acids. Germline CDR1 reads SGHRS; CDR2 reads YFSETQ. V trimming: 3 bases; J trimming: 4 bases; junction bases outside the gene matches: 9. CDR3 nucleotides: TGCGCCAGCAGCTATGGGGGACTAGCGGGAGGGCCCGGAGAGACCCAGTACTTC. Amino acids: CASSYGGLAGGPGETQYF.

The chain combines TRBV9 with TRBJ2-7; weak D call: TRBD1 (6 bases). V was shortened by 5 bases and J by 0 bases, with 12 bases between the two germline ends. This CDR3 has 14 residues. From germline, CDR1 is SGDLS and CDR2 YYNGEE. This CDR3 is CASSTTGTSYEQYF. The CDR3 DNA reads TGTGCCAGCAGTACAACAGGGACCTCCTACGAGCAGTACTTC.

The chain links TRBV28 to TRBJ2-7; 9 bases line up with TRBD1. CDR3 length: 13 residues. The V gene end was trimmed by 7 bases and the J gene end by 3 bases; junction bases not matched to a gene: 4. CDR1 is MDHEN and CDR2 is SYDVKM in the germline V gene. The CDR3 sequence is CASIKTGGYEQYF. CDR3 sequence (DNA): TGTGCCAGCATTAAGACAGGGGGCTACGAGCAGTACTTC.

The chain couples TRBV5-4 to TRBJ1-1; 9 bases fit TRBD1. Germline V gene sequence: CDR1 SGHNT, CDR2 YYREEE (reference sequence). This CDR3 comprises 14 residues. The J segment lost 5 bases and the V segment lost 2 bases, leaving 4 bases of the junction unmatched. CDR3 coding DNA: TGTGCCAGCAGCTTTACCGGGACAGGGACTGAAGCTTTCTTT. Translating it yields CASSFTGTGTEAFF.

CDR3 DNA: TGTGCCAGCAGTTCATACACGATACCCAGCTCCTACAATGAGCAGTTCTTC. It specifies CASSSYTIPSSYNEQFF. The rearrangement uses TRBV27 and TRBJ2-1; no clear D gene. Trimming shortened V by 4 bases and J by 0 bases, and 16 bases separated the two germline ends. Germline values: CDR1 MNHEY, CDR2 SMNVEV (reference sequence). There are 17 residues in the CDR3.